The rows below give T cell receptor beta chains drawn from one sample of a study of cytomegalovirus exposure and HLA in healthy donors. Data came from immunoSEQ multiplex PCR; TCRdb stores just in-frame clones and leaves some out. The sample lists some 80,000 clones, about 95% occurring once. The sequencing sample was made of PBMCs. These TCRs come from a woman in her late teens or twenties in good health and CMV-seronegative. The CDR3 runs from the conserved cysteine through the conserved F or W. Each record gives: V gene, D gene, J gene, clone size, CDR3 protein, CDR3 DNA. A D gene is named only where the DNA matches it firmly. Clone size is given for some rows only: seen once, a few or many times, or a class if the clone is expanded.

>TRBV19|-|TRBJ2-1|-
CATRLTAYNEQFF
TGTGCCACCCGGTTGACAGCTTACAATGAGCAGTTCTTC
>TRBV27|-|TRBJ2-3|-
CASSLSHTDTQYF
TGTGCCAGCAGTTTATCCCACACAGATACGCAGTATTTT
>TRBV5-1|TRBD2|TRBJ2-1|-
CASSFPGLVPYNEQFF
TGCGCCAGCAGCTTTCCGGGACTAGTCCCATACAATGAGCAGTTCTTC
>TRBV5-1|-|TRBJ1-1|-
CASSLGAGTEAFF
TGCGCCAGCAGCTTGGGGGCTGGCACTGAAGCTTTCTTT
>TRBV28|-|TRBJ1-5|-
CASSFPRGGKYQPQHF
TGTGCCAGCAGTTTCCCTCGCGGGGGGAAATACCAGCCCCAGCATTTT
>TRBV2|-|TRBJ1-5|-
CASSGGISNQPQHF
TGTGCCAGCAGCGGGGGAATAAGCAATCAGCCCCAGCATTTT
>TRBV19|-|TRBJ2-5|-
CASSIRQQETQYF
TGTGCCAGTAGTATAAGACAGCAAGAGACCCAGTACTTC
>TRBV18|TRBD2|TRBJ2-1|-
CASSPGLAGVERGEQFF
TGTGCCAGCTCGCCGGGACTAGCGGGAGTGGAGAGAGGGGAGCAGTTCTTC
>TRBV19|-|TRBJ2-2|-
CASSIDLLRTTGELFF
TGTGCCAGTAGTATAGATCTTCTCCGGACAACCGGGGAGCTGTTTTTT
>TRBV7-2|-|TRBJ2-7|-
CASSFYPPKSSYEQYF
TGTGCCAGCAGCTTTTACCCCCCGAAGAGCTCCTACGAGCAGTACTTC
>TRBV5-6|-|TRBJ2-1|-
CASSSGTRYTYNEQFF
TGTGCCAGCAGCTCCGGGACAAGGTATACCTACAATGAGCAGTTCTTC
>TRBV9|-|TRBJ2-7|once
CASSVGTGTYEQYF
TGTGCCAGCAGCGTTGGGACTGGGACCTACGAGCAGTACTTC
>TRBV5-1|TRBD2|TRBJ2-1|-
CASSLRTSGSFESNEQFF
TGCGCCAGCAGCTTGAGGACTAGCGGGAGCTTTGAGTCGAATGAGCAGTTCTTC
>TRBV9|TRBD2|TRBJ2-3|-
CASSVSGLAGVTDTQYF
TGTGCCAGCAGCGTATCCGGACTAGCGGGAGTGACAGATACGCAGTATTTT
>TRBV11-2|-|TRBJ2-5|-
CASSLGQARPGQTQYF
TGTGCCAGCAGCTTGGGGCAAGCACGCCCCGGGCAGACCCAGTACTTC
>TRBV6-5|TRBD2|TRBJ2-1|-
CASSRSGGNNEQFF
TGTGCCAGCAGCAGATCGGGGGGTAACAATGAGCAGTTCTTC
>TRBV19|-|TRBJ2-7|-
CASSIDRTGFEQYF
TGTGCCAGTAGTATAGATCGTACAGGGTTCGAGCAGTACTTC
>TRBV7-9|-|TRBJ2-1|-
CASITSSYNEQFF
TGTGCCAGCATCACGAGCTCCTACAATGAGCAGTTCTTC
>TRBV7-2|TRBD2|TRBJ2-3|once
CASSLGLAGSLGPTDTQYF
TGTGCCAGCAGCTTAGGTCTAGCGGGAAGTTTGGGACCCACAGATACGCAGTATTTT
>TRBV29-1|-|TRBJ1-5|-
CSVERPGQRNQPQHF
TGCAGCGTTGAGCGCCCGGGACAACGAAATCAGCCCCAGCATTTT
>TRBV5-8|-|TRBJ1-6|once
CASSFGLINSPLHF
TGTGCCAGCAGCTTTGGACTGATTAATTCACCCCTCCACTTT
>TRBV29-1|TRBD1|TRBJ1-2|-
CSVEGDLTGDGYTF
TGCAGCGTTGAGGGGGATTTGACAGGGGATGGCTACACCTTC